This TCR beta chain was sequenced for a study of post-analysis software for immune sequencing data. Study-level background: The disease courses covered relapsing-remitting, secondary progressive and progressive-relapsing multiple sclerosis. Study-wide points: Multiple sclerosis patients showed significantly lower normalized Chao1 diversity than controls did. Patients used about five TRBV segments, including TRBV5-6, TRBV5-1 and TRBV20-1, more often than controls. The authors found that F measure strongly co-clustered same-batch samples.

Each TCR beta cDNA library carried unique molecular identifiers. Approximately 500,000 cDNA molecules were obtained from approximately 0.91 to 9.4 million T cells. From the PCR reads, TCRdb called clonotypes with MiXCR, one entry per CDR3 protein. In the table there are approximately 630,000 distinct CDR3 sequences, around 64% of which are singletons. This clonotype was observed a handful of times. No antigen is known for it. Germline values: CDR1 SGHRS, CDR2 YFSETQ. The CDR3 covers 14 residues. Trimming at V came to 4 bases and at J to 4 bases, leaving 5 bases not matched to a gene. Sequencing used blood. The chain employs TRBV5-1 and TRBJ2-3, with 8 bases that match TRBD2. This receptor was obtained from a girl aged 2-9 years with multiple sclerosis. The CDR3 bases are TGCGCCAGCAGCGCGGGGGGTTCGGCAGATACGCAGTATTTT. Translation gives CASSAGGSADTQYF.